The 11 T cell receptor beta chains listed next were all sequenced from one sample in a study of siplizumab effects on memory and regulatory T cells. Sequenced by immunoSEQ multiplex PCR; TCRdb stores in-frame clones only, minus some. This table holds 94,000 or so clones, approximately 93% found once. Sequencing was done on a sample of CD8+ T cells sorted from blood. The receptor set was obtained from a human donor in good health.

The rearrangement joins TRBV9 to TRBJ1-3, with D unclear. The CDR3 loop spans 12 amino acids. V was clipped by 7 bases and J by 4 bases, with 9 bases between them. Germline assignment: CDR1 SGDLS and CDR2 YYNGEE. The CDR3 loop reads CASGDGGNTIYF. The CDR3 nucleotides read TGTGCCAGCGGCGATGGGGGAAACACCATATATTTT. The full variable domain, rest sourced from reference TRBV9 and TRBJ1-3, is DSGVTQTPKHLITATGQRVTLRCSPRSGDLSVYWYQQSLDQGLQFLIQYYNGEERAKGNILERFSAQQFPDLHSELNLSSLELGDSALYFCASGDGGNTIYFGEGSWLTVV.

This sequence joins TRBV19 and TRBJ1-1; D unresolved. Germline V lookup: CDR1 LNHDA, CDR2 SQIVND (reference sequence). The ends were cut back, 1 base at V and 2 bases at J, with 8 bases in the middle. The CDR3 is 14 amino acids. The CDR3 reads CASSIGTGNTEAFF. The CDR3 DNA reads as TGTGCCAGTAGTATAGGGACGGGCAACACTGAAGCTTTCTTT. The entire variable domain, with the rest obtained from reference TRBV19 and TRBJ1-1, is as follows: DGGITQSPKYLFRKEGQNVTLSCEQNLNHDAMYWYRQDPGQGLRLIYYSQIVNDFQKGDIAEGYSVSREKKESFPLTVTSAQKNPTAFYLCASSIGTGNTEAFFGQGTRLTVV.

The chain couples TRBV14 to TRBJ1-4; D is unclear. This CDR3 is 12 amino acids long. Germline V gene data show CDR1 as SGHDN and CDR2 as FVKESK. V was pared by 1 base and J by 10 bases, with 7 bases between. The CDR3 region is CASSQVQAKLFF. The DNA for the CDR3 is TGTGCCAGCAGCCAAGTCCAAGCAAAACTGTTTTTT.

The chain uses TRBV2 and TRBJ2-3, with 10 bases lining up with TRBD1. This CDR3 is 17 amino acids long. Germline V gene data show CDR1 as SNHLY and CDR2 as FYNNEI. Germline trimming cut 7 bases from V and 4 bases from J; bases unmatched to any gene: 14. CDR3 sequence: CASTQTGGVTLADTQYF. The CDR3 coding sequence is TGTGCCAGCACCCAGACAGGGGGCGTTACTCTAGCAGATACGCAGTATTTT.

The rearrangement uses TRBV10-3 and TRBJ2-1; D tentatively reads TRBD1 or TRBD2 (5 bases each). This CDR3 contains 14 residues. Germline V gives CDR1 ENHRY, CDR2 SYGVKD. The V end was cut by 4 bases, the J end by 7 bases, with 14 bases between. The CDR3 sequence is CAISVVQEVNEQFF. CDR3 nucleotide sequence: TGTGCCATCAGTGTTGTACAGGAGGTAAATGAGCAGTTCTTC.

This chain connects TRBV11-2 to TRBJ2-7; maybe TRBD1 (6 bases). V was clipped by 2 bases and J by 0 bases, with 11 bases between them. This CDR3 is 15 amino acids long. Germline V gene sequence: CDR1 SGHAT, CDR2 FQNNGV. The CDR3 reads CASSLNRGSSYEQYF. The CDR3 bases are TGTGCCAGCAGCTTAAATAGGGGGTCCTCCTACGAGCAGTACTTC.

This rearrangement joins TRBV7-9 to TRBJ1-2; D unclear. This CDR3 has 15 residues. Germline CDR1 SEHNR, CDR2 FQNEAQ (reference sequence). The V gene lost 1 base and the J gene lost 2 bases, with 11 bases spanning the gap. CDR3 loop: CASSLGAGENYGYTF. In nucleotides, the CDR3 is TGTGCCAGCAGCTTAGGGGCAGGCGAGAACTATGGCTACACCTTC.

The chain couples TRBV5-4 to TRBJ1-1; D is unresolved. Between the trimmed V and J ends, which lost 6 bases and 8 bases, there was a span of 20 bases. Germline V CDR1 and CDR2: SGHNT, YYREEE (reference sequence). The CDR3 spans 14 residues. CDR3 amino acids: CASTSMGVREEAFF. The CDR3 DNA reads TGTGCCAGCACCTCGATGGGTGTACGGGAGGAAGCTTTCTTT. The whole variable domain, filled in from reference TRBV5-4 and TRBJ1-1, reads ETGVTQSPTHLIKTRGQQVTLRCSSQSGHNTVSWYQQALGQGPQFIFQYYREEENGRGNFPPRFSGLQFPNYSSELNVNALELDDSALYLCASTSMGVREEAFFGQGTRLTVV.

V usage is TRBV27 and J usage is TRBJ1-1, with TRBD1 identical over 7 bases. The CDR3 consists of 15 residues. Germline assignment: CDR1 MNHEY and CDR2 SMNVEV (reference sequence). After removal of 2 bases from V and 3 bases from J, the junction contained 6 bases not matched to a gene. CDR3 nucleotide sequence: TGTGCCAGCAGTTTAATCTACAGGGGTGACACTGAAGCTTTCTTT. Translation: CASSLIYRGDTEAFF.

The chain employs TRBV5-4 and TRBJ1-4; weak D call: TRBD1 (5 bases). CDR1 is SGHNT, CDR2 YYREEE, per germline (reference sequence). V was shortened by 4 bases and J by 6 bases, with 13 bases between the two germline ends. This CDR3 spans 14 amino acids. The CDR3, as DNA: TGTGCCAGCAGCGGCGGCAGGGATTATGAAAAACTGTTTTTT. This gives the protein CASSGGRDYEKLFF.

The rearrangement links TRBV19 to TRBJ2-7; 10 bases align to TRBD1. The ends lost 4 bases at V and 3 bases at J; junction bases unmatched: 6. CDR1 is LNHDA, CDR2 SQIVND, per germline (reference sequence). The CDR3 runs to 15 residues. The CDR3 is CASSSGTGVFYEQYF. The CDR3 DNA reads TGTGCCAGTAGTAGCGGGACAGGGGTTTTCTACGAGCAGTACTTC.